This T cell receptor (beta chain) derives from a study of cytomegalovirus exposure and HLA in healthy donors listed by TCRdb under 2017. Turning to the overall study: According to an earlier analysis of around 600 of the donors, 200 million or so T cells yielded over 90 million unique TCR beta sequences and about 280 Gb of sequence data. In an earlier analysis of several hundred of the donors, high-throughput TCR beta sequencing was used to judge whether each TCR beta V gene segment behaved as functional or pseudogenic. The study aimed to test whether signatures of past pathogen exposure could be identified by cataloging public T cell receptors. To study patterns of TCR occurrence, a later analysis re-analyzed previously published TCR beta repertoires from several hundred donors and added high-resolution HLA genotyping. A later genetic analysis used genome-wide SNP genotypes for about 60% of the roughly 700 donors, treating that subset as a discovery cohort. Every discovery cohort repertoire had been produced on one sequencing platform. Along with the approximately 700-subject first cohort, a separate validation cohort of 120 different subjects was used. Donor age, sex, ethnicity and CMV serostatus were compiled together with the repertoire data. In the later analysis, no new phenotypic data were used to find candidate immune exposures; instead, reliance was placed on TCR beta sequences and their occurrence across donors. The T cell repertoires of several hundred subjects were profiled by immunosequencing and related to cytomegalovirus serostatus. Both class I and class II loci were covered by HLA typing, at four-digit resolution. Across roughly 420 genotyped donors of the cohort, an average of approximately 240,000 unique TCR beta nucleotide sequences per donor were sequenced, and 15% to 20% of those sequences were non-productive. High-throughput TCR immunosequencing, statistical association of individual TCRs with disease status, and machine learning were combined to predict cytomegalovirus infection status. Roughly 310 gigabases of sequencing data and 70 million to 85 million unique TCR sequences were included in an early release covering around 650 HLA-typed donors. Of the roughly 400 genotyped donors, 65% to 90% were placed in the genetic ancestry cluster associated with self-reported Caucasian donors. The number of donors typed differed by locus, with about 629-630 for A, B, C, DRB1 and DQB1, around 500 for DQA1, 600 to 610 for DPA1, and around 460 for DPB1. Because of strong linkage in the cohort, roughly 5 DR-DQ haplotypes were treated as single units for association and clustering.

Libraries came from the immunoSEQ multiplex PCR assay. The multiplex PCR relied on a mix of 60 forward primers for TCR Vbeta segments and 13 reverse primers for TCR Jbeta segments. The CDR3 region of rearranged TCR beta genes was amplified from genomic DNA by a multiplex PCR assay. The Illumina HiSeq System was used to sequence the amplified TCR beta libraries as 87-base-pair reads. The paper's processing steps were these. Across the 700 or so repertoires, a later analysis counted 80 million or so unique TCR beta chains, roughly 11 million of which were shared by at least two donors. Raw reads were error-corrected and collapsed into unique sequences with a nearest-neighbor algorithm that merged closely related sequences to remove PCR and sequencing errors. CDR3 sequences were aligned to IMGT reference sequences to assign V, D and J gene segments. For a sequence to be retained, a match of at least six nucleotides was required to both a V gene segment and a J gene segment. Rearrangements were called productive when the CDR3 lacked stop codons and stayed in frame with V and J; all others were non-productive. Following IMGT convention, CDR3 was defined as the stretch from the second conserved V-encoded cysteine to the conserved J-encoded phenylalanine. The earlier analysis of 587 of the donors excluded sequences that lacked an unambiguous match to a single V gene segment. An earlier analysis of 500 to 600 of the donors classified V segments as functional when productive rearrangements were above 56.7% and as segregating when the standard deviation between donors was above 5%. A statistical classification framework was developed to diagnose cytomegalovirus status using the catalog of TCR beta chain sequences. In a later analysis, V and J genes were assigned by comparing TCR nucleotide sequences against IMGT/GENE-DB human TR gene sequences. The TCRdist pipeline was used in a later analysis to assign CDR3 sequences and most-parsimonious VDJ recombination scenarios. In a later analysis, every TCR beta chain was defined by the combination of its CDR3 amino acid sequence and its V-gene family, and reads without a unique V-gene family were dropped. In a later analysis, 500 to 650 highly shared, low-generation-probability nucleotide sequences were removed to address suspected cross-contamination and a sequencing artifact. In a later analysis, a clonal expansion index for each public chain was calculated from normalized within-repertoire ranks of inferred template counts. In a later analysis, generation probabilities were computed with a VDJ recombination model fitted to out-of-frame rearrangements, and the resulting probabilities were checked against IGoR. Hypergeometric tests were used in a later analysis to score TCR-TCR, TCR-HLA and TCR-CMV co-occurrence, with a repertoire-size bias correction applied to the TCR pairs. In a later analysis, false discovery rates were estimated by permuting HLA or CMV assignments 20 times. In a later analysis, co-occurring TCRs were grouped with DBSCAN, and TCRdist sequence similarity was added when clustering was performed within HLA-allele-positive subsets. Co-occurrence clustering excluded repertoires with fewer than 30,000 or more than 120,000 public chains, plus five with anomalous nucleotide sharing. Not all clones reach the TCRdb copy of this immuneACCESS table, which keeps in-frame sequences only. Checked studies attribute under half of the gap to unresolved V genes and leave the rest unexplained. V and J calls plus clone size are reproduced from that table; the DNA served to infer D and trimming. The sample yields 90,000 to 95,000 clones; 70% to 90% were counted once. The ten largest clones take up roughly 2% of the sample.

Remarks on this clone: No antigen is known for it. No much larger clonotype is one base removed from it; base qualities were not supplied.

General study outcomes and caveats: A later genetic analysis reported fewer N-insertions in productive TCRs among donors in an Asian-associated ancestry cluster than the approximately 700-donor mean. At a false discovery rate of 0.05, a later analysis linked about 16,000 TCR beta sequences to specific HLA alleles. A group of highly shared sequence variants was considered likely to be a technical artifact of the sequencing pipeline. According to a later analysis, TCR association rates differed among HLA loci, with DRB1 alleles showing the most associated TCRs and HLA-C alleles showing the fewest. Because counts were too low, about 18 rarely observed V segments, including chromosome 9 orphons, were excluded from the earlier analysis of roughly 580 of the donors. It was suggested by the authors that the approach could potentially be generalized to other disease states and immunological phenotypes. In a later analysis, HLA-associated TCR beta chains showed more clonal expansion and lower generation probabilities than non-associated chains that were equally common. Linkage disequilibrium might explain the correlated functional status among segregating V segments, but an unknown experimental factor could not be ruled out. A few of the identified cytomegalovirus-associated TCR beta chains were confirmed in vitro to be specific for cytomegalovirus antigens. According to a later analysis, parvovirus B19, influenza, CMV and Epstein-Barr virus appeared linked to several top co-occurrence clusters. Across donors, most TCR sequences were observed very rarely, whereas some public TCRs were present in many individuals. Presence/absence analyses assumed roughly uniform sequencing depth across donors, an assumption that may not hold. Broadly in line with IMGT annotations, most TCR beta V segments showed up in productive rearrangements about 90% or about 30% of the time in an earlier analysis of 450 to 750 of the donors. The study gave a list of over 150 TCR beta chains associated with cytomegalovirus. Because some donors lacked HLA typing at each locus, the association tests relied only on the typed subset. Immune exposure information for the cohort was limited to CMV serostatus. Most CMV-associated TCR beta chains appeared to be HLA-restricted in a later analysis, and the HLA associations seemed to be driven largely by CMV exposure. A later genetic analysis associated a missense DCLRE1C variant with V-gene and J-gene trimming of TCR beta chains, and an independent cohort replicated the association. Only TCR beta chains were sequenced in this cohort, and the absence of alpha or paired-chain data limited detectable features. A further reported finding was that TCR beta sequences accurately predicted the HLA-A and HLA-B alleles for most subjects in the first cohort. Strong co-occurrence of HLA alleles, especially DR and DQ, made assigning TCR associations to individual alleles difficult. The classifier was reported to diagnose cytomegalovirus status with high specificity and sensitivity in both the original cohort and the validation cohort.

The cohort consisted of 650 to 850 healthy bone marrow donors. At the time of sampling, every cohort member was nominally healthy, though immune exposures that went unrecorded were likely present. The donor was CMV seronegative and belonged to the group of 352 seronegative cohort members. Every donor gave a peripheral blood sample, and the peripheral blood mononuclear cells from that sample were used for TCR beta sequencing. Genomic DNA extraction from the blood cell samples was performed with the Qiagen DNeasy Blood Extraction Kit. The sequence was collected from a man in his late teens or twenties in good health and CMV-seronegative. Material for sequencing was PBMCs.

The CDR3: CASSYRLGRTDTQYF. At the DNA level, the sequence is TGTGCCAGCAGTTATCGGTTGGGGAGAACAGATACGCAGTATTTT. The rearrangement joined TRBV6-5 to TRBJ2-3, with TRBD2 as a weak D call on 5 bases. Spanning cysteine to phenylalanine, the CDR3 consists of 15 amino acids. Only CDR3 DNA is held: 45 bases, read in frame from base 1. CDR1 and CDR2, looked up from the germline V gene, are MNHEY and SVGAGI. At the junction V is shortened by 3 bases and J by 3 bases, with 13 bases in between.